This T cell receptor (beta chain) was sequenced in a study of T-cell reconstitution after alpha-beta-depleted transplantation in children. A TCRbeta library incorporating unique molecular identifiers was prepared. TCRdb itself ran the PCR reads through MiXCR, one entry per CDR3 protein. The sample shows some 600,000 distinct CDR3 sequences, 10% to 15% of them seen only once. V lost 4 bases, J lost 0 bases, and 3 bases stayed unmatched. Germline V gives CDR1 SGHRS, CDR2 YFSETQ. This CDR3 has 16 residues. Only a few counts were recorded for this clonotype. V and J are TRBV5-1 and TRBJ2-3, with 12 bases matching TRBD2. Sequencing used PBMCs, mostly from graft donor cells, obtained 360 days after TCRalphabeta/CD19-depleted stem cell transplant. The TCR was taken from a male patient younger than 18 who had a stem cell transplant for acute myeloid leukemia, so the T cells may come from the graft donor. The chain's CDR3 is CASSKGLAGSTDTQYF. In nucleotides, the CDR3 is TGCGCCAGCAGCAAGGGACTAGCGGGCAGCACAGATACGCAGTATTTT.